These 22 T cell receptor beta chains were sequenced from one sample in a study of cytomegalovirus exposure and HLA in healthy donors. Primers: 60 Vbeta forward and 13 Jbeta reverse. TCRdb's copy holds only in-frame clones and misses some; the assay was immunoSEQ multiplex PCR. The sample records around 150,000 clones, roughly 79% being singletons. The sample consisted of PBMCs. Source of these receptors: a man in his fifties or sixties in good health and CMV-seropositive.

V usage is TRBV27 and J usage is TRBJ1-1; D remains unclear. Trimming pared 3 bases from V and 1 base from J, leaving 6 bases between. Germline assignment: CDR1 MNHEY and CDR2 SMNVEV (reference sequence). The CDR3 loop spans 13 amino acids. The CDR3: CASSLRGNTEAFF. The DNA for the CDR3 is TGTGCCAGCAGTTTGCGGGGGAACACTGAAGCTTTCTTT.

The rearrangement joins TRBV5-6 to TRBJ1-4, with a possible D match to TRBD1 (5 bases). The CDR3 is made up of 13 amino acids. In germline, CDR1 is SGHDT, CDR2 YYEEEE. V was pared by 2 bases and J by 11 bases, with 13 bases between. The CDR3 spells CASSFGGGKKLFF. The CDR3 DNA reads TGTGCCAGCAGCTTTGGGGGGGGAAAGAAACTGTTTTTT.

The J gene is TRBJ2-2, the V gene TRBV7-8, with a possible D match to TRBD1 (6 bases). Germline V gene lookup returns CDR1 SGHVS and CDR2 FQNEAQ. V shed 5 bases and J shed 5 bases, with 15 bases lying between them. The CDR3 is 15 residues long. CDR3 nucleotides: TGTGCCAGCAGCGCCCGGGTTCAGGGGACCGGGGAGCTGTTTTTT. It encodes CASSARVQGTGELFF. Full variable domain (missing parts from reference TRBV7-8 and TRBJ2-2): GAGVSQSPRYKVAKRGQDVALRCDPISGHVSLFWYQQALGQGPEFLTYFQNEAQLDKSGLPSDRFFAERPEGSVSTLKIQRTQQEDSAVYLCASSARVQGTGELFFGEGSRLTVL.

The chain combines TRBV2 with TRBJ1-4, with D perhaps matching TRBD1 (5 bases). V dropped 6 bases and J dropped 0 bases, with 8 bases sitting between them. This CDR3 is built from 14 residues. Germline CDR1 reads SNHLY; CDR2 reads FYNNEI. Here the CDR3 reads CASSRDTTNEKLFF. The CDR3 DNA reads TGTGCCAGCAGCAGGGATACAACTAATGAAAAACTGTTTTTT. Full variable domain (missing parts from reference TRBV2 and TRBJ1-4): EPEVTQTPSHQVTQMGQEVILRCVPISNHLYFYWYRQILGQKVEFLVSFYNNEISEKSEIFDDQFSVERPDGSNFTLKIRSTKLEDSAMYFCASSRDTTNEKLFFGSGTQLSVL.

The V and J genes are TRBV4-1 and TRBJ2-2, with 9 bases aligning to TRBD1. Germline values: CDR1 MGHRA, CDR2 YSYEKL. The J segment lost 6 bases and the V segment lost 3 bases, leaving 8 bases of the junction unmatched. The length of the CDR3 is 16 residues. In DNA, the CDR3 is TGCGCCAGCAGCCAGGGACAGGGTATCGTTCCCGGGGAGCTGTTTTTT. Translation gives CASSQGQGIVPGELFF.

As DNA, the CDR3 is TGCGCCAGCAGCGGGACAGGGGGGTCCCCCGGGGAGCTGTTTTTT. Translation gives CASSGTGGSPGELFF. The chain uses TRBV5-1 and TRBJ2-2; 11 nucleotides match TRBD1. Germline V gene data show CDR1 as SGHRS and CDR2 as YFSETQ. This CDR3 is built from 15 residues. V shed 4 bases, J shed 6 bases, and the junction held 5 bases outside the gene matches. Based on the CDR3 plus reference TRBV5-1 and TRBJ2-2, the full variable domain is KAGVTQTPRYLIKTRGQQVTLSCSPISGHRSVSWYQQTPGQGLQFLFEYFSETQRNKGNFPGRFSGRQFSNSRSEMNVSTLELGDSALYLCASSGTGGSPGELFFGEGSRLTVL.

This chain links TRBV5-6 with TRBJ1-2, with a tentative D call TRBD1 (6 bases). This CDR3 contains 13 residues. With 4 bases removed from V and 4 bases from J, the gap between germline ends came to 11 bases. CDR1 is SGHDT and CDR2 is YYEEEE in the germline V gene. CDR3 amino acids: CASSPTGIYGYTF. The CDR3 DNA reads TGTGCCAGCAGCCCTACAGGGATCTATGGCTACACCTTC.

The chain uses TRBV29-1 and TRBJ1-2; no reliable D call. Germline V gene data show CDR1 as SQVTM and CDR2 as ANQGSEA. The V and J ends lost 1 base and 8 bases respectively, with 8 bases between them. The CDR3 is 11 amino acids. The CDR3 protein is CSVEGLNGYTF. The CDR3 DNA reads TGCAGCGTTGAAGGACTCAACGGCTACACCTTC. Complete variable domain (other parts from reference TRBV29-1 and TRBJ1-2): SAVISQKPSRDICQRGTSLTIQCQVDSQVTMMFWYRQQPGQSLTLIATANQGSEATYESGFVIDKFPISRPNLTFSTLTVSNMSPEDSSIYLCSVEGLNGYTFGSGTRLTVV.

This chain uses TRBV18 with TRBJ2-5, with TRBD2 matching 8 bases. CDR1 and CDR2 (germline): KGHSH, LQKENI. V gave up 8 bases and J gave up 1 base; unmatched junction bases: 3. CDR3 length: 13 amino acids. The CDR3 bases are TGTGCCAGCCTGAGCGGGGGCCAAGAGACCCAGTACTTC. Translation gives CASLSGGQETQYF.

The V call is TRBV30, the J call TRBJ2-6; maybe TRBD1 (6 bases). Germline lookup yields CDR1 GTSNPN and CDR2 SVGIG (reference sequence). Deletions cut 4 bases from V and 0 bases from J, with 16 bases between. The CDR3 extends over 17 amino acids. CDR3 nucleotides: TGTGCCTGGACTGCGACAGGATCTGCCTCTGGGGCCAACGTCCTGACTTTC. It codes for CAWTATGSASGANVLTF.

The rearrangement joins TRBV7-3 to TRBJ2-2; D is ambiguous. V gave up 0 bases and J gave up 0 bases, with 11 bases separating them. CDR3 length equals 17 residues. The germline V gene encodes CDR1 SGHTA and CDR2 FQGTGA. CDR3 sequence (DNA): TGTGCCAGCAGCTTAACCTATGTCGGTGCGAACACCGGGGAGCTGTTTTTT. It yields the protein CASSLTYVGANTGELFF.

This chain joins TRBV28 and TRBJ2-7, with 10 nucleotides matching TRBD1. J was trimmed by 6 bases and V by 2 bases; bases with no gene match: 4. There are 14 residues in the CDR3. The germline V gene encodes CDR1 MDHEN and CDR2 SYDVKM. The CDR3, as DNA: TGTGCCAGCAGTTTAAGACAGGGGGCCAGCGAGCAGTACTTC. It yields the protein CASSLRQGASEQYF.

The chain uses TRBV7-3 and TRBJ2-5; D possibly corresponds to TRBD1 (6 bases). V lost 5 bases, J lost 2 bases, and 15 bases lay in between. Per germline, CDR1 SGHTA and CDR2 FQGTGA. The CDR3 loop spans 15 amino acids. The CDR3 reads CASSLQGGRQETQYF. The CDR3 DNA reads TGTGCCAGCAGCCTACAGGGCGGACGACAAGAGACCCAGTACTTC.

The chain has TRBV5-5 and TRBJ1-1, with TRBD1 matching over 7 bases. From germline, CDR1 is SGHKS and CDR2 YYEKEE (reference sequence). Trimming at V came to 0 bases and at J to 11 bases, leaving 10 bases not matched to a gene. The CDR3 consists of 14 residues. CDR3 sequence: CASSLGLTQGRAFF. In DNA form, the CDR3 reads TGTGCCAGCAGCTTGGGGCTAACACAGGGGCGGGCTTTCTTT.

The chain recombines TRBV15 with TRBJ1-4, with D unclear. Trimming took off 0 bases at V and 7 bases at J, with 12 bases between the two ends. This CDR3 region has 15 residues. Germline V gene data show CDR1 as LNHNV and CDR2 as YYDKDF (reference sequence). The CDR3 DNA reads TGTGCCACCAGCAGAGATTCCGGGTATCTTGAAAAACTGTTTTTT. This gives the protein CATSRDSGYLEKLFF. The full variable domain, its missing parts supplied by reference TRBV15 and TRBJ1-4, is DAMVIQNPRYQVTQFGKPVTLSCSQTLNHNVMYWYQQKSSQAPKLLFHYYDKDFNNEADTPDNFQSRRPNTSFCFLDIRSPGLGDTAMYLCATSRDSGYLEKLFFGSGTQLSVL.

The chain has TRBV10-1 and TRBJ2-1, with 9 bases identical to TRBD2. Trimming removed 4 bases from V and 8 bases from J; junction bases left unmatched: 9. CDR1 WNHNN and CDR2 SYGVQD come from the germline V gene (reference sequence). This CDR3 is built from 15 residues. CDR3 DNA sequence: TGCGCCAGCAGTGGAGGTAGCGGGGGCCCCGATGAGCAGTTCTTC. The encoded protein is CASSGGSGGPDEQFF.

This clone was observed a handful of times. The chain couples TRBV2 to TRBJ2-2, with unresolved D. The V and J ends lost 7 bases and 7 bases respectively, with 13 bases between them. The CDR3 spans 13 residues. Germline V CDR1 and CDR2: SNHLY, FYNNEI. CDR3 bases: TGTGCCAGCAAACCCCCCTGGAGCGGGGAGCTGTTTTTT. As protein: CASKPPWSGELFF.

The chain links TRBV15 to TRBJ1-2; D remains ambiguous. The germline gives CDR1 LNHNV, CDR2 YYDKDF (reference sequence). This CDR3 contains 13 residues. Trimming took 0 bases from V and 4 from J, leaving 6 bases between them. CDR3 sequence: CATSRDSLYGYTF. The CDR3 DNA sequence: TGTGCCACCAGCAGAGATAGCCTCTATGGCTACACCTTC.

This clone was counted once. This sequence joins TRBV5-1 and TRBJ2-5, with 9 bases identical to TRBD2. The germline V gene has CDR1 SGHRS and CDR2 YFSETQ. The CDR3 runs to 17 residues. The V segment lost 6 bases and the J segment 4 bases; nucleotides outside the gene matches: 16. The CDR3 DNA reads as TGCGCCAGCACCTCTGGTCTAGCGGGGAATTTTGCAGAGACCCAGTACTTC. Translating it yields CASTSGLAGNFAETQYF. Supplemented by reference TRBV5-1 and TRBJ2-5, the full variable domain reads KAGVTQTPRYLIKTRGQQVTLSCSPISGHRSVSWYQQTPGQGLQFLFEYFSETQRNKGNFPGRFSGRQFSNSRSEMNVSTLELGDSALYLCASTSGLAGNFAETQYFGPGTRLLVL.

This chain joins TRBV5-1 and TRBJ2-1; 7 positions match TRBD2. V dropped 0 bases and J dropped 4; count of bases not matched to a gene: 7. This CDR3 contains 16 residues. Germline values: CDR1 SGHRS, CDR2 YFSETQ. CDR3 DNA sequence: TGCGCCAGCAGCTTGGCTGGGGCTAGCGGTTACAATGAGCAGTTCTTC. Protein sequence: CASSLAGASGYNEQFF.

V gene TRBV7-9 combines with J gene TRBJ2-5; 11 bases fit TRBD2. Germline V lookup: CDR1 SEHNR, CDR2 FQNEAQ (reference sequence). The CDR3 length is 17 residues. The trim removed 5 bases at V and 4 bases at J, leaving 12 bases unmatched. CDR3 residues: CASSISGGAVGGETQYF. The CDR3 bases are TGTGCCAGCAGCATTAGCGGGGGGGCGGTCGGAGGAGAGACCCAGTACTTC.

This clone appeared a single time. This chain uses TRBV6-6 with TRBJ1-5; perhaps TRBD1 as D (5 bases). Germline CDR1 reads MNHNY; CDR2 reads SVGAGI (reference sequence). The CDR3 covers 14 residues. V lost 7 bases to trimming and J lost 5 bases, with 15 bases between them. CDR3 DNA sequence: TGTGCCAGCACCAAAACCGGGGGGGATCAGCCCCAGCATTTT. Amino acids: CASTKTGGDQPQHF.